This T cell receptor (beta chain) was documented in a study of shared clonotypes between healthy human individuals. At the level of the study: Per donor, CD8 memory used one plate, CD8 naive used two, CD4 memory used three and CD4 naive used three. Study-wide results and limits: The authors expected sequencing depth to affect clonotype sharing among donors. Non-shared clonotypes had lower generation probabilities than clonotypes shared by all four sorted-subset donors.

Terminally differentiated effector memory CD45RA+ cells were left out of the naive CD8 fraction, which was CD45RO-negative and positively selected for CCR7. Everyone who donated was a Caucasian adult who lived in Nashville, Tennessee. Method: immunoSEQ multiplex PCR; TCRdb's copy keeps in-frame clones and lacks some. The sample lists around 1.9 million clones; approximately 94% were seen once. Points on this clone: Its target is not known.

The sample consisted of naive CD8+ T cells from PBMCs. This clonotype was sampled from a man between 18 and 35 years old in good health. Some clones in this sample may be carry-over from other donors' samples.

CDR3 protein: CASSSSGRLPIEQYF. The CDR3 bases are TGTGCCAGTAGTTCTAGCGGGAGGTTACCTATCGAGCAGTACTTC. The chain links TRBV19 to TRBJ2-7; TRBD2 matches at 11 bases. The V gene's germline CDR1 is LNHDA and CDR2 SQIVND (reference sequence). This CDR3 is 15 amino acids long. V dropped 5 bases and J dropped 6; count of bases not matched to a gene: 9.